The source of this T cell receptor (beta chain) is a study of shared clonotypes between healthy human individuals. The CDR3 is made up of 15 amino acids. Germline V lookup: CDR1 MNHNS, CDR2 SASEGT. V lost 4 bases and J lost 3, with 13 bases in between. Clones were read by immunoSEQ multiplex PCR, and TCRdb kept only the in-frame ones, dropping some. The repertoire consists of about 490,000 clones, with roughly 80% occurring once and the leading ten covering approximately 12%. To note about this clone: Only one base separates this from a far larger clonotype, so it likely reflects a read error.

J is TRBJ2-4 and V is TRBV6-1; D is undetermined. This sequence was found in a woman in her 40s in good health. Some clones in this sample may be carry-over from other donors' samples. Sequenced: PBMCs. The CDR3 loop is CASSAWDWGKNIQYF. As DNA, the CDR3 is TGTGCCAGCAGTGCCTGGGATTGGGGCAAAAACATTCAGTACTTC.